This entry lists 20 T cell receptor beta chains sequenced from one sample in a study of blood T cells in healthy people across ages (dated by TCRdb to about 2015). The library was prepared using 5' RACE. The sequencer was an Illumina HiSeq 2500. The second PCR ran for about 6 to 12 cycles and used a J-beta primer mix along with a sample-barcoded 5' primer. Through fastp at Q25 and MiXCR, TCRdb rebuilt clones from the public reads, retaining in-frame beta chains. When rows share a CDR3 protein, they turn into one entry using the most common DNA and genes. In all, the sample holds some 860,000 distinct CDR3 sequences, and roughly 50% of those were seen once. Roughly 26% of the sample is held by the ten biggest clonotypes. The sequenced sample consisted of blood. The origin of the receptors is a middle-aged man in good health.

The J gene is TRBJ1-4, the V gene TRBV28; D is undetermined. Per germline, CDR1 MDHEN and CDR2 SYDVKM. The CDR3 contains 15 residues. V was pared by 6 bases and J by 0 bases, with 11 bases between. The CDR3 spells CASRYPHATNEKLFF. In DNA form, the CDR3 reads TGTGCCAGCAGGTACCCACACGCAACTAATGAAAAACTGTTTTTT.

The J gene is TRBJ2-3, the V gene TRBV24-1, with 9 bases aligning to TRBD1. Unmatched junction bases numbered 7, after V lost 3 bases and J lost 7 bases. The CDR3 loop spans 15 amino acids. Germline lookup yields CDR1 KGHDR and CDR2 SFDVKD. The CDR3 DNA is TGTGCCACCAGTGATGAGACAGGGGGAAGACATACGCAGTATTTT. This codes for CATSDETGGRHTQYF.

This clonotype has at least ten counts. The chain carries TRBV20-1 and TRBJ1-5; no definite D call. V was cut by 6 bases and J by 2 bases, with 17 bases left in between. This CDR3 is 15 amino acids long. Per the germline V gene, CDR1 is DFQATT and CDR2 is SNEGSKA (reference sequence). CDR3 loop: CSAQKRTVGNQPQHF. DNA of the CDR3: TGCAGTGCACAAAAAAGGACCGTCGGCAATCAGCCCCAGCATTTT.

This clonotype was recorded a few times. This sequence joins TRBV5-1 and TRBJ2-6; 11 nucleotides line up with TRBD1. The trim removed 2 bases at V and 0 bases at J, leaving 10 bases unmatched. Germline V gene lookup returns CDR1 SGHRS and CDR2 YFSETQ. The CDR3 extends over 20 amino acids. DNA of the CDR3: TGCGCCAGCAGCTTTCAAGGACAGGGGGCGCTTACCTCTGGGGCCAACGTCCTGACTTTC. Protein product: CASSFQGQGALTSGANVLTF. The full variable domain, rest sourced from reference TRBV5-1 and TRBJ2-6, is KAGVTQTPRYLIKTRGQQVTLSCSPISGHRSVSWYQQTPGQGLQFLFEYFSETQRNKGNFPGRFSGRQFSNSRSEMNVSTLELGDSALYLCASSFQGQGALTSGANVLTFGAGSRLTVL.

This clonotype came up a few times. This chain uses TRBV29-1 with TRBJ2-1, with 8 bases lining up with TRBD1. The CDR3 has 11 amino acids. Germline lookup yields CDR1 SQVTM and CDR2 ANQGSEA. V lost 6 bases, J lost 10 bases, and 5 bases stayed unmatched. The CDR3 here is CSVPYRGEQFF. The CDR3 coding sequence is TGCAGCGTACCCTACAGGGGGGAGCAGTTCTTC.

The chain couples TRBV20-1 to TRBJ2-5; perhaps TRBD2 as D (6 bases). This CDR3 has 14 residues. Germline-derived CDR1 and CDR2 are DFQATT and SNEGSKA (reference sequence). Trimming took 2 bases from V and 5 from J, leaving 15 bases between them. CDR3 sequence reads: CSARMLAQAETQYF. CDR3 DNA sequence: TGCAGTGCTAGAATGCTAGCGCAGGCGGAGACCCAGTACTTC.

V usage is TRBV2 and J usage is TRBJ1-1; D gene ambiguous. The CDR3 runs 11 residues. The V and J ends lost 2 bases and 10 bases respectively, with 8 bases between them. Germline V gene lookup returns CDR1 SNHLY and CDR2 FYNNEI. The CDR3 spells CASSEFPRAFF. The DNA for the CDR3 is TGTGCCAGCAGTGAATTCCCGCGAGCTTTCTTT.

This clonotype was observed a few times. The gene calls are TRBV27 and TRBJ2-3; D gene ambiguous. The CDR3 consists of 15 residues. V lost 6 bases, J lost 8 bases, and 21 bases lay in between. Germline assignment: CDR1 MNHEY and CDR2 SMNVEV (reference sequence). CDR3 in amino acids: CASSDTVVDRGTQYF. CDR3 nucleotides: TGTGCCAGCAGCGATACCGTGGTGGATCGTGGTACGCAGTATTTT.

This clonotype was observed a few times. The chain has TRBV4-2 and TRBJ2-3; D perhaps matches TRBD2 (5 bases). The CDR3 sequence is 14 residues long. Germline CDR1 LGHNA, CDR2 YNFKEQ. The ends were cut back, 1 base at V and 0 bases at J, with 5 bases in the middle. DNA of the CDR3: TGTGCCAGCAGCCAAGGGACTAGCACAGATACGCAGTATTTT. This translates into CASSQGTSTDTQYF.

A single count supports this clonotype. This sequence joins TRBV6-6 and TRBJ1-5; D gene unclear. This CDR3 is built from 13 residues. Looked up from germline, CDR1 is MNHNY and CDR2 is SVGAGI (reference sequence). Trimming removed 4 bases from V and 4 bases from J, with 8 bases in between. The CDR3 DNA follows: TGTGCCAGCAGTTCTTTAGGGAATCAGCCCCAGCATTTT. Translating it yields CASSSLGNQPQHF.

In nucleotides, the CDR3 is TGTGCCAGCAGTGGTCTTCGAGTCCTTAGCAATCAGCCCCAGCATTTT. It encodes CASSGLRVLSNQPQHF. The V gene is TRBV28, the J gene TRBJ1-5; D is uncertain. This CDR3 region has 16 residues. Between the trimmed V and J ends, which lost 5 bases and 0 bases, there was a span of 14 bases. Germline CDR1 is MDHEN and CDR2 is SYDVKM. The variable domain in full, with the rest retrieved from reference TRBV28 and TRBJ1-5, is DVKVTQSSRYLVKRTGEKVFLECVQDMDHENMFWYRQDPGLGLRLIYFSYDVKMKEKGDIPEGYSVSREKKERFSLILESASTNQTSMYLCASSGLRVLSNQPQHFGDGTRLSIL.

J is TRBJ2-5 and V is TRBV2; TRBD1 or TRBD2 may be the D gene (5 bases each). This CDR3 region has 13 residues. Germline-derived CDR1 and CDR2 are SNHLY and FYNNEI. V lost 6 bases and J 2 bases, leaving 10 bases between the germline ends. CDR3 sequence reads: CASRWDEQETQYF. As DNA, the CDR3 is TGTGCCAGCAGGTGGGACGAACAAGAGACCCAGTACTTC.

CDR3: CASSQEANTEAFF. For the CDR3, the DNA is TGCGCCAGCAGCCAAGAAGCCAACACTGAAGCTTTCTTT. V is TRBV4-1 and J is TRBJ1-1; D gene unclear. CDR3 length: 13 amino acids. Trimming removed 0 bases at V and 2 bases at J, with 4 bases between. Germline V CDR1 and CDR2: MGHRA, YSYEKL.

The genes are TRBV7-9 and TRBJ2-1, with TRBD2 matching over 11 bases. The germline V gene has CDR1 SEHNR and CDR2 FQNEAQ (reference sequence). Trimming cost V 5 bases and J 5 bases; bases outside gene matches: 8. The length of the CDR3 is 16 residues. The CDR3 nucleotides are TGTGCCAGCAGCACTAGGGTAGCGGGAGGGAACAATGAGCAGTTCTTC. This gives the protein CASSTRVAGGNNEQFF.

The V call is TRBV10-3, the J call TRBJ1-2; perhaps TRBD1 as D (5 bases). CDR1 is ENHRY, CDR2 SYGVKD, per germline. The CDR3 length is 13 residues. V gave up 6 bases and J gave up 1 base, with 9 bases separating them. CDR3 sequence: CAISPTDNYGYTF. For the CDR3, the DNA is TGTGCCATCAGCCCGACAGATAACTATGGCTACACCTTC.

This clonotype was detected a few times. V gene TRBV29-1 combines with J gene TRBJ2-2, with D maybe TRBD2 (5 bases). Trimming shortened V by 4 bases and J by 1 base, and 13 bases separated the two germline ends. The length of the CDR3 is 15 residues. Germline V gene data show CDR1 as SQVTM and CDR2 as ANQGSEA. The CDR3 region is CSVVSAEGNTGELFF. CDR3 coding DNA: TGCAGCGTTGTGTCCGCAGAGGGGAACACCGGGGAGCTGTTTTTT.

This clonotype occurred many times. The rearrangement uses TRBV20-1 and TRBJ2-5, with no clear D. In germline, CDR1 is DFQATT, CDR2 SNEGSKA (reference sequence). Trimming pared 3 bases from V and 4 bases from J, leaving 21 bases between. The CDR3 has 16 amino acids. The CDR3 sequence: CSARVVRAPPLETQYF. The CDR3 bases are TGCAGTGCTAGGGTGGTTCGGGCCCCACCTCTAGAGACCCAGTACTTC.

The CDR3 protein is CATSRIRASDNEQFF. CDR3 coding DNA: TGTGCCACCAGCCGAATCAGGGCCTCTGACAATGAGCAGTTCTTC. The genes are TRBV24-1 and TRBJ2-1; tentatively, D is TRBD1 (5 bases). This CDR3 spans 15 amino acids. Deletions cut 7 bases from V and 5 bases from J, with 17 bases between. CDR1 and CDR2 (germline): KGHDR, SFDVKD.

J is TRBJ2-7 and V is TRBV29-1; a weak D match, TRBD2 (6 bases). The CDR3 has 12 amino acids. Germline CDR1 and CDR2: SQVTM and ANQGSEA. The V end was cut by 7 bases, the J end by 5 bases, with 15 bases between. Here the CDR3 DNA reads TGCAGCGCACGGGAGAGTCTCAACGAGCAGTACTTC. Its translation: CSARESLNEQYF.

The chain links TRBV7-3 to TRBJ2-1; 7 bases fit TRBD2. After removal of 7 bases from V and 4 bases from J, the junction contained 7 bases not matched to a gene. The germline CDR1 and CDR2 sequences are SGHTA and FQGTGA. The CDR3 length is 14 residues. CDR3 DNA sequence: TGTGCCAGCAACCCGGGGGGTGGGTACAATGAGCAGTTCTTC. Its translation: CASNPGGGYNEQFF.